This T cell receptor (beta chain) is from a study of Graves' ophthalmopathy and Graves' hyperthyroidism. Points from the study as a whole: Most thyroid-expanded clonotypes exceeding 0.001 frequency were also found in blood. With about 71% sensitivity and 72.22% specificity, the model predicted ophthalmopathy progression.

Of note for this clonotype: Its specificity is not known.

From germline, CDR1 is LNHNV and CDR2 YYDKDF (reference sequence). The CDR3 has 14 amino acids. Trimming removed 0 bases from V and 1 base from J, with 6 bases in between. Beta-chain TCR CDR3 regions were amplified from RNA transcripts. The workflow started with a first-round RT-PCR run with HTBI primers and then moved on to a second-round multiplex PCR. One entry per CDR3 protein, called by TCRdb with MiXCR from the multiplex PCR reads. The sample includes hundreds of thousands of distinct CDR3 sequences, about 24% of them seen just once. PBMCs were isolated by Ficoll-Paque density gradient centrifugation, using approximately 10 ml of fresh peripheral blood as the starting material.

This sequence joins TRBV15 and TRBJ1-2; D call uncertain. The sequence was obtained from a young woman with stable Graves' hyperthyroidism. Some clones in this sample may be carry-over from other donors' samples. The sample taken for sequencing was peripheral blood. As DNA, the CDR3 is TGTGCCACCAGCAGAGAACAGCTTAACTATGGCTACACCTTC. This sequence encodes CATSREQLNYGYTF. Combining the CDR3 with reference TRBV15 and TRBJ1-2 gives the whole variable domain DAMVIQNPRYQVTQFGKPVTLSCSQTLNHNVMYWYQQKSSQAPKLLFHYYDKDFNNEADTPDNFQSRRPNTSFCFLDIRSPGLGDTAMYLCATSREQLNYGYTFGSGTRLTVV.